The present entry profiles one TCR beta chain with its context. The antigen is undetermined. Generated by immunoSEQ multiplex PCR, the TCRdb table keeps only in-frame clones and is missing some. The sample includes approximately 82,000 clones, 87% of them seen just once. The data derive from a study of siplizumab effects on memory and regulatory T cells. Germline CDR1 is DFQATT and CDR2 is SNEGSKA (reference sequence). Between the trimmed V and J ends, which lost 3 bases and 5 bases, there was a span of 8 bases. CDR3 length: 11 residues. Study-wide findings and caveats: Proliferating Tregs from siplizumab cultures lacked functional confirmation of suppression. The alloresponse seemed to draw substantially on naive T cells, which appeared more diverse than memory cells.

This clonotype was obtained from a human donor in good health. Sequenced material: Tregs sorted from blood. This chain uses TRBV20-1 with TRBJ2-7; no clear D gene. CDR3 sequence: CSASQRDEQYF. The CDR3 DNA reads TGCAGTGCTAGTCAAAGGGACGAGCAGTACTTC.